Listed below are T cell receptor beta chains from one sample, sequenced in a study of tumor and adjacent non-tumor tissue in lung cancer. TCRdb redid the calling of the multiplex PCR reads with MiXCR, one entry per CDR3 protein. There are about 90,000 distinct CDR3 sequences in the sample; approximately 57% occur only once, and about 15% lies in the top ten. Specimen: lung tumor tissue. Receptors originate from a man between 65 and 80 years old with non-small cell lung cancer. Both conserved end residues are part of each CDR3. D genes are given only for firm matches. Size is omitted from some rows. Given values are once, few, many or a class for expanded clones.

j_call,d_call,v_call,clone_size,cdr3_aa,cdr3_nt
TRBJ1-1,.,TRBV29-1,many,CSVSLGGYTEAFF,TGCAGCGTTTCGTTAGGGGGATACACTGAAGCTTTCTTT
TRBJ2-1,TRBD2,TRBV28,few,CASSQAGGPEGEQFF,TGTGCCAGCAGTCAAGCGGGGGGGCCAGAGGGTGAGCAGTTCTTC
TRBJ2-2,.,TRBV29-1,.,CSVEYMGAGELFF,TGCAGCGTTGAGTACATGGGCGCCGGGGAGCTGTTTTTT
TRBJ1-6,.,TRBV28,.,CASSGSFNSPLHF,TGTGCCAGCTCAGGTTCTTTCAATTCACCCCTCCACTTT
TRBJ2-3,TRBD2,TRBV4-2,.,CASSQLLAGASVTQYF,TGTGCCAGCAGCCAGTTACTAGCGGGAGCGTCGGTTACGCAGTATTTT
TRBJ2-7,.,TRBV29-1,many,CSVVQGTNEQYF,TGCAGCGTTGTACAGGGCACAAACGAGCAGTACTTC
TRBJ1-1,.,TRBV9,.,CASSTLTVLNTEAFF,TGTGCCAGCAGCACTCTGACAGTTTTGAACACTGAAGCTTTCTTT
TRBJ2-7,TRBD2,TRBV30,.,CAWTSGSLIHEQYF,TGTGCCTGGACTAGCGGGAGTCTGATCCACGAGCAGTACTTC
TRBJ2-7,.,TRBV6-5,many,CASSIHRDVEQYF,TGTGCCAGCAGTATACACCGGGACGTCGAGCAGTACTTC
TRBJ2-4,.,TRBV28,many,CASSSPLGAASLKYF,TGTGCCAGCAGTTCCCCATTGGGAGCGGCTAGTTTAAAGTACTTC
TRBJ2-1,TRBD2,TRBV5-4,many,CASSLGGSPSYNEQFF,TGTGCCAGCAGCTTGGGCGGGAGCCCTTCCTACAATGAGCAGTTCTTC
TRBJ2-3,TRBD1,TRBV6-5,.,CGSSYRTGGTDTQYF,TGTGGCAGCAGTTACCGGACAGGGGGAACAGATACGCAGTATTTT
TRBJ2-7,TRBD2,TRBV11-2,.,CASSLTSGMYEQYF,TGTGCCAGCAGCTTAACTAGCGGGATGTACGAGCAGTACTTT
TRBJ2-7,.,TRBV20-1,.,CSAREEGVAYEQYF,TGCAGTGCTAGGGAAGAGGGGGTCGCCTACGAGCAGTACTTC
TRBJ1-1,TRBD1,TRBV18,.,CASSPFGQENTEAFF,TGTGCCAGCTCACCATTTGGACAGGAGAACACTGAAGCTTTCTTT
TRBJ1-4,.,TRBV6-5,many,CASSSDRRNEKLFF,TGTGCCAGCAGTTCCGACCGACGGAATGAAAAACTGTTTTTT
TRBJ2-2,.,TRBV6-6,.,CASSYSWTGGLTGELFF,TGTGCCAGCAGTTACAGTTGGACCGGCGGGTTGACCGGGGAACTGTTTTTT
TRBJ2-5,.,TRBV7-9,many,CASSLGGGKETQYF,TGTGCCAGCAGCTTAGGGGGCGGCAAAGAGACCCAGTACTTC
TRBJ2-7,.,TRBV7-9,.,CASSLGTDSPYEQYF,TGTGCCAGCAGCTTAGGGACAGATTCTCCCTACGAGCAGTACTTC
TRBJ2-7,.,TRBV29-1,.,CSVYGTDTTEQYF,TGCAGCGTATACGGCACAGACACGACCGAGCAGTACTTC
TRBJ1-1,.,TRBV12-3/TRBV12-4,many,CATRLNTEAFF,TGTGCCACGCGTTTGAACACTGAAGCTTTCTTT
TRBJ2-6,.,TRBV6-1,.,CASGAEDSSGADVLTF,TGTGCCAGCGGTGCTGAGGACAGCTCTGGGGCCGACGTCCTGACTTTC
TRBJ2-7,TRBD1,TRBV5-4,.,CASSTDRGHEQYF,TGTGCCAGCAGCACGGACAGGGGACACGAGCAGTACTTC
TRBJ2-1,.,TRBV11-1,few,CASNLDASPGSNEQFF,TGTGCCAGCAACTTAGATGCTAGCCCGGGTAGCAATGAGCAGTTCTTT
TRBJ2-7,.,TRBV11-2,.,CASSLVPGYGQYF,TGTGCTAGCAGCTTAGTTCCAGGGTACGGGCAGTACTTC
TRBJ1-5,.,TRBV20-1,few,CSARDSRGRVTDLNQPQHF,TGCAGTGCTAGAGATTCGAGGGGTCGCGTGACCGACCTCAATCAGCCCCAGCATTTT
TRBJ2-2,.,TRBV6-5,medium-sized,CASRTGTPNTGELFF,TGTGCCAGCAGAACCGGGACACCAAACACCGGGGAGCTGTTTTTT
TRBJ2-1,.,TRBV24-1,.,CITSDFVEQFF,TGTATCACCAGTGATTTCGTGGAGCAGTTCTTC
TRBJ2-1,TRBD1,TRBV29-1,.,CSVAGTVVGNEQFF,TGCAGCGTTGCCGGGACAGTTGTTGGAAATGAGCAGTTCTTC
TRBJ2-2,.,TRBV7-8,few,CASSVEATGELFF,TGTGCCAGCAGCGTCGAGGCCACCGGGGAGCTGTTTTTT
TRBJ1-1,TRBD1,TRBV11-2,.,CAGVLTTGEAFF,TGTGCCGGCGTCCTGACGACAGGGGAGGCTTTCTTT
TRBJ2-1,TRBD2,TRBV7-9,many,CASSPAGLAGINNEQFF,TGTGCCAGCAGCCCAGCAGGACTAGCGGGGATAAACAATGAGCAGTTCTTC
TRBJ1-1,.,TRBV29-1,.,CSVVTDNTQALF,TGCAGCGTCGTTACAGATAACACTCAAGCTCTCTTT
TRBJ2-3,TRBD1,TRBV5-1,.,CASSLDSTGADTQYF,TGCGCCAGCAGCTTAGATTCAACAGGGGCGGATACGCAGTATTTT
TRBJ2-3,.,TRBV11-3,.,CTSSLGGSTYTQYF,TGTACCAGCAGCTTAGGAGGTAGCACATATACGCAGTATTTT
TRBJ2-7,.,TRBV12-3/TRBV12-4,.,CASSSSCEQYF,TGTGCCAGCAGCTCCTCCTGCGAGCAGTACTTC
TRBJ1-2,.,TRBV12-3/TRBV12-4,once,CASSLAGTGGYTF,TGTGCCAGCAGTTTAGCCGGAACGGGGGGCTACACCTTC
TRBJ2-7,.,TRBV11-2,.,CASSSARRVYEQYF,TGTGCCAGCAGCTCTGCCCGAAGGGTATACGAGCAGTACTTC
TRBJ2-7,.,TRBV11-2,.,CASSLSLGGSYEQYF,TGCGCCAGCAGCCTCTCCCTTGGGGGTTCCTACGAGCAGTACTTC
TRBJ2-3,.,TRBV29-1,many,CSVSDSTDTQYF,TGCAGCGTTTCGGACAGCACAGATACGCAGTATTTT
TRBJ2-2,TRBD1,TRBV7-9,.,CASQGQGPGEPFF,TGTGCCAGCCAGGGACAGGGGCCCGGGGAGCCGTTTTTT
TRBJ2-3,.,TRBV11-3,.,CASSKTGNTQYF,TGTGCTAGCAGTAAGACGGGGAATACGCAGTATTTT
TRBJ2-5,.,TRBV5-6,many,CASSWGETQYF,TGTGCCAGCAGCTGGGGAGAGACCCAGTACTTC
TRBJ2-2,TRBD2,TRBV7-9,few,CASSTGLAGTGELFF,TGTGCCAGCAGCACGGGACTAGCGGGGACCGGGGAGCTGTTTTTT
TRBJ2-1,TRBD2,TRBV28,.,CASSSETSGNNQQFF,TGTGCCAGCAGTTCCGAGACTAGCGGGAACAATCAGCAGTTCTTC
TRBJ2-2,.,TRBV5-4,.,CSSSFPGAAGALFF,TGTTCCAGCAGCTTTCCGGGGGCGGCCGGGGCGCTGTTTTTT
TRBJ1-3,TRBD1,TRBV5-5,many,CASSSGQGYGNTIYF,TGTGCCAGCAGCTCGGGACAGGGGTACGGAAACACCATATATTTT
TRBJ2-1,TRBD2,TRBV6-5,.,CVSRGKDSGGTEQFF,TGTGTTAGCAGGGGTAAGGATAGCGGGGGGACTGAGCAGTTCTTC